Given below is one TCR beta chain in context. Its specific antigen is unknown. No much larger clonotype is one base removed from it; base qualities were not supplied. The study evaluated CTLA-4 blockade (ipilimumab) given together with focal radiation therapy in patients who had chemo-refractory metastatic non-small-cell lung cancer. The library was made by the immunoSEQ multiplex PCR assay. The table was pulled from immuneACCESS by TCRdb, which kept in-frame rearrangements only. Such tables lose some clones; where checked, under half of the loss comes from unresolved V genes, and the rest has no known cause. The table for this sample lists some 110,000 clones; more than 65% of them were counted only once. The biggest ten clones account for roughly 3.5% of the sample. This record belongs to a study of radiotherapy plus CTLA-4 blockade in lung cancer (dated by TCRdb to the late 2010s). Turning to the overall study: Objective responses were observed in about a sixth of enrolled patients, and disease control was achieved in around 28%. Beyond this particular receptor, the publication reports: After treatment with radiotherapy and ipilimumab, TCR clones that came from tumors expanded in the peripheral blood. Early dynamic changes in blood T cell clones, together with increased serum interferon-beta after radiation, were reported as the strongest predictors of response.

The CDR3, cysteine through phenylalanine, is 14 amino acids long. CDR3 DNA only is kept here, 42 bases in frame from base 1. The germline V gene gives CDR1 as KGHSH and CDR2 as LQKENI. V ends up 5 bases short and J 5 bases short, with an unmatched junction base count of 7. The V gene is TRBV18 and the J gene is TRBJ2-7, with 9 central nucleotides matching TRBD1. The source material was peripheral blood, sampled from a patient treated with radiotherapy plus ipilimumab. This receptor was taken from a human donor with non-small cell lung cancer that progressed on radiotherapy plus ipilimumab. Some clones in this sample may be carry-over from other donors' samples. The sequenced DNA: TGTGCCAGCTCAACTCAGACAGGGGGGGACGAGCAGTACTTC. The resulting protein is CASSTQTGGDEQYF.